Following are 32 T cell receptor beta chains from one sample sequenced in a study of T cell responses to AZD1222 COVID-19 vaccine. The protocol was immunoSEQ multiplex PCR, while the TCRdb copy is restricted to in-frame clones and leaves out a portion. This sample carries approximately 150,000 clones, around 91% of them seen once, and the ten largest clones take approximately 6.3%. Material: peripheral blood, obtained 28 days after the second AZD1222 dose. These receptors were collected from an adult who received the AZD1222 COVID-19 vaccine.

The chain carries TRBV7-9 and TRBJ2-2; 8 nucleotides match TRBD1. Germline loops: CDR1 SEHNR, CDR2 FQNEAQ (reference sequence). The CDR3 contains 18 residues. After removal of 5 bases from V and 2 bases from J, the junction contained 13 bases not matched to a gene. For the CDR3, the DNA is TGTGCCAGCAGCCCGGGACAGGCGAATCTCTTAAACACCGGGGAGCTGTTTTTT. This sequence encodes CASSPGQANLLNTGELFF.

The gene calls are TRBV28 and TRBJ2-5, with D tentatively TRBD1 or TRBD2 (6 bases each). Trimming took 2 bases from V and 5 from J, leaving 12 bases between them. Per germline, CDR1 MDHEN and CDR2 SYDVKM. CDR3 length equals 14 residues. CDR3 sequence reads: CASSLPRGGETQYF. The DNA for the CDR3 is TGTGCCAGCAGTTTACCCAGAGGGGGGGAGACCCAGTACTTC.

In this sample, this clone turned up once. The chain links TRBV7-2 to TRBJ1-1; possibly TRBD1 for D (5 bases). Trimming cost V 2 bases and J 3 bases, with 10 bases left between them. This CDR3 spans 14 amino acids. Germline loops: CDR1 SGHTA, CDR2 FQGNSA. CDR3: CASSLQGGDTEAFF. CDR3 bases: TGTGCCAGCAGCTTACAGGGAGGGGACACTGAAGCTTTCTTT. Full variable domain (outside the CDR3, taken from reference TRBV7-2 and TRBJ1-1): GAGVSQSPSNKVTEKGKDVELRCDPISGHTALYWYRQSLGQGLEFLIYFQGNSAPDKSGLPSDRFSAERTGGSVSTLTIQRTQQEDSAVYLCASSLQGGDTEAFFGQGTRLTVV.

The gene calls are TRBV28 and TRBJ1-3, with D perhaps TRBD1 (6 bases). This CDR3 is 16 amino acids long. Trimming shortened V by 5 bases and J by 0 bases, and 14 bases separated the two germline ends. CDR1 is MDHEN, CDR2 SYDVKM, per germline. The chain's CDR3 is CASSPSDRFSGNTIYF. In DNA, the CDR3 is TGTGCCAGCAGTCCTTCTGACAGGTTCTCTGGAAACACCATATATTTT.

The chain carries TRBV10-3 and TRBJ1-5; D is ambiguous. The CDR3 sequence is 16 residues long. From germline, CDR1 is ENHRY and CDR2 SYGVKD. The V end was cut by 0 bases, the J end by 7 bases, with 16 bases between. The CDR3 DNA reads as TGTGCCATCAGTGAGTCGGAGGCCTCTCTCGGCCAGCCCCAGCATTTT. Residues: CAISESEASLGQPQHF.

The chain employs TRBV19 and TRBJ2-1, with D perhaps TRBD1 (5 bases). V dropped 3 bases and J dropped 10 bases, with 10 bases sitting between them. The CDR3 contains 12 residues. The germline gives CDR1 LNHDA, CDR2 SQIVND (reference sequence). CDR3 coding DNA: TGTGCCAGTAGTATTGGGGCTCAGGAGCAGTTCTTC. Residues: CASSIGAQEQFF.

This clone appeared a single time. The V call is TRBV25-1, the J call TRBJ1-4; 7 bases match TRBD1. The CDR3 covers 15 residues. J lost 3 bases, V lost 1 base, and 2 bases had no gene match. Germline V CDR1 and CDR2: MGHDK, SYGVNS. CDR3 region: CASSEWQGANEKLFF. The CDR3 nucleotides read TGTGCCAGCAGTGAATGGCAGGGGGCTAATGAAAAACTGTTTTTT.

J is TRBJ2-3 and V is TRBV27; D is unclear. Trimming removed 3 bases at V and 5 bases at J, with 9 bases between. The CDR3 extends over 13 amino acids. CDR1 MNHEY and CDR2 SMNVEV come from the germline V gene (reference sequence). The CDR3 nucleotides are TGTGCCAGCAGTTTTTCAACTGGAGATACGCAGTATTTT. It translates to CASSFSTGDTQYF.

The chain couples TRBV10-2 to TRBJ2-4; D not certain. The ends were cut back, 3 bases at V and 1 base at J, with 10 bases in the middle. CDR1 WSHSY and CDR2 SAAADI come from the germline V gene. The CDR3 is made up of 15 amino acids. This CDR3 reads CASSENQLAKNIQYF. In nucleotides, the CDR3 is TGCGCCAGCAGTGAAAACCAACTGGCCAAAAACATTCAGTACTTC.

The chain recombines TRBV4-3 with TRBJ2-7; possibly TRBD1 for D (6 bases). Looked up from germline, CDR1 is LGHNA and CDR2 is YSLEER. The CDR3 extends over 15 amino acids. V lost 1 base to trimming and J lost 1 base, with 11 bases between them. CDR3 region: CASSQGSTGSYEQYF. The CDR3 DNA reads TGCGCCAGCAGCCAAGGATCCACAGGGTCCTACGAGCAGTACTTC.

The chain is built from TRBV7-9 and TRBJ1-2; D not resolved. Germline V gene data show CDR1 as SEHNR and CDR2 as FQNEAQ (reference sequence). The ends were cut back, 2 bases at V and 8 bases at J, with 9 bases in the middle. The CDR3 spans 12 residues. The CDR3 here is CASSLTSGGYTF. In DNA, the CDR3 is TGTGCCAGCAGCTTAACAAGTGGAGGCTACACCTTC.

The CDR3 DNA reads TGCGCCAGCAGCTTGGACGGGGGATCGCGGGAGACCCAGTACTTC. Protein sequence: CASSLDGGSRETQYF. V and J are TRBV5-1 and TRBJ2-5; D perhaps matches TRBD2 (6 bases). This CDR3 spans 15 amino acids. Trimming took 0 bases from V and 5 from J, leaving 14 bases between them. Germline V gives CDR1 SGHRS, CDR2 YFSETQ.

V usage is TRBV19 and J usage is TRBJ1-6; D might be TRBD1 (6 bases). The length of the CDR3 is 15 residues. Germline V lookup: CDR1 LNHDA, CDR2 SQIVND (reference sequence). The V and J ends lost 5 bases and 4 bases respectively, with 12 bases between them. CDR3 coding DNA: TGTGCCAGTAGTGCCATGCAGGGGTATAATTCACCCCTCCACTTT. Protein: CASSAMQGYNSPLHF.

The chain links TRBV9 to TRBJ2-2; TRBD2 is a possible D gene (6 bases). Germline V gene data show CDR1 as SGDLS and CDR2 as YYNGEE. The CDR3 spans 15 residues. The ends were cut back, 4 bases at V and 6 bases at J, with 16 bases in the middle. The CDR3, as DNA: TGTGCCAGCAGCCCCCCCACGGGGGTGCCCGGGGAGCTGTTTTTT. Protein product: CASSPPTGVPGELFF.

The rearrangement links TRBV19 to TRBJ2-1, with 8 bases matching TRBD2. The CDR3 length is 17 residues. Germline V gene lookup returns CDR1 LNHDA and CDR2 SQIVND (reference sequence). After removal of 4 bases from V and 5 bases from J, the junction contained 13 bases not matched to a gene. The CDR3 nucleotides are TGTGCCAGTAGTAACCCCGGAGTGAGCGGGAGCCACAATGAGCAGTTCTTC. Translating gives CASSNPGVSGSHNEQFF.

The chain has TRBV5-5 and TRBJ1-1, with unresolved D. Germline V gene lookup returns CDR1 SGHKS and CDR2 YYEKEE (reference sequence). Trimming pared 1 base from V and 0 bases from J, leaving 4 bases between. The length of the CDR3 is 13 residues. CDR3 nucleotide sequence: TGTGCCAGCAGCTTGTTCATGAACACTGAAGCTTTCTTT. It yields the protein CASSLFMNTEAFF.

The rearrangement joins TRBV6-4 to TRBJ1-2, with D hard to call. Trimming removed 4 bases from V and 6 bases from J, with 15 bases in between. The CDR3 spans 14 residues. CDR1 is MRHNA and CDR2 is SNTAGT in the germline V gene. For the CDR3, the DNA is TGTGCCAGCAGTGCCACCGGGAGAACGGATGGCTACACCTTC. Residues: CASSATGRTDGYTF.

The V and J genes are TRBV19 and TRBJ2-6, with D possibly matching TRBD1 (7 bases). V was pared by 4 bases and J by 7 bases, with 23 bases between. The CDR3 is made up of 18 amino acids. Per the germline V gene, CDR1 is LNHDA and CDR2 is SQIVND (reference sequence). CDR3 region: CASSTEGQSLLGANVLTF. The CDR3 nucleotides read TGTGCCAGTAGTACGGAGGGACAGTCCCTGCTGGGAGCCAACGTCCTGACTTTC.

This chain connects TRBV24-1 to TRBJ1-4, with D perhaps matching TRBD1 (6 bases). The germline V gene encodes CDR1 KGHDR and CDR2 SFDVKD. V gave up 10 bases and J gave up 6 bases, with 14 bases separating them. CDR3 length: 13 amino acids. CDR3 nucleotides: TGTGCCACGGGCCAGGGGACCCATGAAAAACTGTTTTTT. Amino acids: CATGQGTHEKLFF.

This clone was found a few times. The chain has TRBV7-2 and TRBJ2-7, with unresolved D. The CDR3 extends over 15 amino acids. CDR1 SGHTA and CDR2 FQGNSA come from the germline V gene. Deletions cut 1 base from V and 7 bases from J, with 17 bases between. The CDR3 region has the DNA TGTGCCAGCAGCTTAGATAGTACCTTTCCTCGGGAGCAGTACTTC. Translation: CASSLDSTFPREQYF.

The chain carries TRBV7-3 and TRBJ1-1; tentative D call: TRBD1 (6 bases). V was pared by 2 bases and J by 7 bases, with 11 bases between. The V gene's germline CDR1 is SGHTA and CDR2 FQGTGA. This CDR3 has 13 amino acids. In DNA, the CDR3 is TGTGCCAGCAGCTTATCAGGGACAAATGAAGCTTTCTTT. Protein product: CASSLSGTNEAFF. The whole variable domain, filled in from reference TRBV7-3 and TRBJ1-1, reads GAGVSQTPSNKVTEKGKYVELRCDPISGHTALYWYRQSLGQGPEFLIYFQGTGAADDSGLPNDRFFAVRPEGSVSTLKIQRTERGDSAVYLCASSLSGTNEAFFGQGTRLTVV.

In nucleotides, the CDR3 is TGTGCCAGCAGCTTGGACAGAGGAGTATCACCCCTCCACTTT. This gives the protein CASSLDRGVSPLHF. The gene calls are TRBV11-1 and TRBJ1-6, with a possible D match to TRBD1 (6 bases). CDR3 size: 14 residues. Trimming removed 3 bases from V and 10 bases from J, with 13 bases in between. The germline CDR1 and CDR2 sequences are SGHAT and FQDESV (reference sequence). Full variable domain (rest looked up from reference TRBV11-1 and TRBJ1-6): EAEVAQSPRYKITEKSQAVAFWCDPISGHATLYWYRQILGQGPELLVQFQDESVVDDSQLPKDRFSAERLKGVDSTLKIQPAELGDSAMYLCASSLDRGVSPLHFGNGTRLTVT.

The V and J genes are TRBV4-2 and TRBJ2-5, with a possible D match to TRBD2 (6 bases). Per germline, CDR1 LGHNA and CDR2 YNFKEQ. V lost 0 bases and J 4 bases, leaving 18 bases between the germline ends. The CDR3 has 17 residues. CDR3 DNA: TGTGCCAGCAGCCAAGAAGCGGCTCGCGGGAATGGAGAGACCCAGTACTTC. As protein: CASSQEAARGNGETQYF.

This clone was recorded once. The gene calls are TRBV24-1 and TRBJ2-3; 9 bases fit TRBD2. J gave up 3 bases and V 5 bases, and 14 bases lay outside the gene matches. The CDR3 runs to 18 residues. CDR1 is KGHDR and CDR2 is SFDVKD in the germline V gene. CDR3 amino acids: CATSALAGTSFGTDTQYF. The CDR3 DNA reads TGTGCCACCAGTGCGCTTGCGGGGACTAGCTTTGGAACAGATACGCAGTATTTT.

V and J are TRBV27 and TRBJ1-2; the D gene is possibly TRBD1 (6 bases). V shed 3 bases and J shed 5 bases, with 16 bases lying between them. CDR1 is MNHEY, CDR2 SMNVEV, per germline (reference sequence). This CDR3 is 15 amino acids long. The CDR3 spells CASSFGGQRVYGYTF. The CDR3 coding sequence is TGTGCCAGCAGTTTTGGGGGCCAGAGGGTATATGGCTACACCTTC.

The V and J genes are TRBV29-1 and TRBJ2-7, with 7 bases matching TRBD1. This CDR3 comprises 14 residues. J was trimmed by 3 bases and V by 4 bases; bases with no gene match: 9. Looked up from germline, CDR1 is SQVTM and CDR2 is ANQGSEA. The CDR3 DNA reads TGCAGCGTTGTTGTGACAGGGCGCTTCTACGAGCAGTACTTC. The encoded protein is CSVVVTGRFYEQYF.

This chain connects TRBV18 to TRBJ2-1, with D perhaps assigned TRBD1 or TRBD2 (5 bases each). Trimming removed 4 bases at V and 8 bases at J, with 15 bases between. CDR1 and CDR2 from the germline V gene are KGHSH and LQKENI. The CDR3 is 14 residues long. The CDR3 spells CASSLGTPGDEQFF. As DNA, the CDR3 is TGTGCCAGCTCACTCGGGACGCCGGGCGATGAGCAGTTCTTC.

This chain uses TRBV30 with TRBJ1-2; tentatively, D is TRBD1 (5 bases). From germline, CDR1 is GTSNPN and CDR2 SVGIG (reference sequence). V lost 3 bases, J lost 7 bases, and 15 bases lay in between. CDR3 size: 13 residues. The CDR3 sequence: CAWRGGGVGGYTF. The CDR3 DNA follows: TGTGCCTGGAGGGGTGGAGGGGTAGGTGGCTACACCTTC.

CDR3 sequence: CASSPPDRAANEKLFF. The CDR3 nucleotides read TGTGCCAGCAGCCCACCGGACAGGGCCGCTAATGAAAAACTGTTTTTT. V and J are TRBV7-4 and TRBJ1-4; 8 bases are shared with TRBD1. The germline CDR1 and CDR2 sequences are SGHVT and SQSDAQ. The CDR3 runs 16 residues. The V segment lost 5 bases and the J segment 3 bases; nucleotides outside the gene matches: 8.

V is TRBV6-2 or TRBV6-3 and J is TRBJ1-2; D may be TRBD1 (6 bases). CDR3 length: 14 residues. V was clipped by 0 bases and J by 6 bases, with 11 bases between them. In germline, CDR1 is MNHEY, CDR2 SVGEGT. This CDR3 reads CASSYSTGLNGYTF. CDR3 sequence (DNA): TGTGCCAGCAGTTACTCAACAGGGCTTAATGGCTACACCTTC.

This sequence joins TRBV7-3 and TRBJ2-2, with TRBD2 matching 7 bases. V lost 5 bases and J lost 4; bases outside the gene matches: 10. Germline values: CDR1 SGHTA, CDR2 FQGTGA. The CDR3 runs to 16 residues. The CDR3 nucleotides are TGTGCCAGCAGCACGACTAGCCCTCAAACCACCGGGGAGCTGTTTTTT. Translated: CASSTTSPQTTGELFF.

The chain has TRBV11-2 and TRBJ1-3; D uncertain. The CDR3 runs to 14 residues. From germline, CDR1 is SGHAT and CDR2 FQNNGV. Trimming removed 0 bases at V and 2 bases at J, with 5 bases between. The chain's CDR3 is CASSLDQPGNTIYF. Here the CDR3 DNA reads TGTGCCAGCAGCTTAGACCAACCTGGAAACACCATATATTTT.